This TCR beta chain was obtained from a study of OX40 agonist ivuxolimab in advanced cancers. About the research overall: Melanoma, hepatocellular carcinoma, head and neck or renal cell cancer occurred in dose-escalation patients.

Assay: immunoSEQ multiplex PCR; the TCRdb copy retains only in-frame clones and omits some. The table has about 72,000 clones, roughly 90% seen once. The material sequenced was CD4+ or CD8+ T cells sorted from blood, taken in a trial of the OX40 agonist ivuxolimab. This clonotype was sampled from an adult with an advanced solid tumor such as melanoma, head and neck, liver or kidney cancer.

CDR3 coding DNA: TGTGCCAGCAGCGTCCCCCGCAGGGAAAGGGACTATGGCTACACCTTC. Translated: CASSVPRRERDYGYTF. The V and J genes are TRBV2 and TRBJ1-2; tentatively, D is TRBD1 (5 bases). This CDR3 region has 16 residues. Germline CDR1 and CDR2: SNHLY and FYNNEI. V lost 6 bases to trimming and J lost 3 bases, with 20 bases between them.